A selection of T cell receptor beta chains follows, all from one sample in a study of cytomegalovirus exposure and HLA in healthy donors. Generated by immunoSEQ multiplex PCR, the TCRdb table keeps only in-frame clones and is missing some. Here the sample spans some 140,000 clones, 80% being singletons. The material sequenced was PBMCs. Receptors were obtained from a man aged 25 to 40 in good health. Both conserved end residues are part of each CDR3. D genes are given only for firm matches. Size is omitted from some rows. Given values are once, few, many or a class for expanded clones.

v_gene,abundance,j_gene,d_gene,CDR3nt,CDR3aa
TRBV5-5,once,TRBJ2-6,TRBD1,TGTGCCAGCACCCCTGGGGACAGGGTGTCTTCTGGGGCCAACGTCCTGACTTTC,CASTPGDRVSSGANVLTF
TRBV30,few,TRBJ2-3,NA,TGTGCCTGGAGTGTAGGAGAAAATACGCAGTATTTT,CAWSVGENTQYF
TRBV20-1,NA,TRBJ2-3,NA,TGCAGTGCTCGACGGGGTGATACGCAGTATTTT,CSARRGDTQYF
TRBV7-9,NA,TRBJ1-2,NA,TGTTCCAGCCTCTCAAGTGGGGCGGGGGGCTACACCTTC,CSSLSSGAGGYTF
TRBV29-1,NA,TRBJ1-1,TRBD1,TGCAGCGTTGTGAATAGGGGGCGAGGCACTGAAGCTTTCTTT,CSVVNRGRGTEAFF
TRBV5-4,NA,TRBJ1-1,NA,TGTGCCAGCAGCCAAGACCCAGCCACAGAGATGTACACTGAAGCTTTCTTT,CASSQDPATEMYTEAFF
TRBV10-3,NA,TRBJ1-2,TRBD1,TGTGCCATCGCCCAGGGGGCGCCGGATGGCTACACCTTC,CAIAQGAPDGYTF
TRBV2,NA,TRBJ2-1,NA,TGTGCCAGCAGTGAAGCATCCAGGGGCAATGAGCAGTTCTTC,CASSEASRGNEQFF
TRBV11-3,NA,TRBJ2-2,NA,TGTGCCAGCAGCCTAGGGGTTAGAGGCGCCGGGGAGCTGTTTTTT,CASSLGVRGAGELFF
TRBV19,NA,TRBJ2-1,TRBD2,TGTGCCAGTAGTATGGTACTAGCGGGACGCAATGAGCAGTTCTTC,CASSMVLAGRNEQFF
TRBV5-5,NA,TRBJ1-2,NA,TGTGCCAGCAGCCCGACAGGTTTTCATGGCTACACCTTC,CASSPTGFHGYTF
TRBV11-3,NA,TRBJ2-1,NA,TGTGCCAGCAGCTTAGCGCCACAGGGCTTTGAGCAGTTCTTC,CASSLAPQGFEQFF
TRBV9,NA,TRBJ2-1,TRBD2,TGTGCCAGCAACCCCAGCGGGACCCTCTACAATGAGCAGTTCTTC,CASNPSGTLYNEQFF
TRBV11-3,NA,TRBJ2-1,NA,TGTGCCAGCAGCTTAGATCAGGGCGGGACCAGCACCTACAATGAGCAGTTCTTC,CASSLDQGGTSTYNEQFF
TRBV9,once,TRBJ2-3,NA,TGTGCCAGCAGCCTCGGGTCTCGAACAGATACGCAGTATTTT,CASSLGSRTDTQYF
TRBV12-5,NA,TRBJ2-1,NA,TGTGCTAGTGGTCCCCGTGGGAGCTCCTACAATGAGCAGTTCTTC,CASGPRGSSYNEQFF
TRBV9,NA,TRBJ2-7,NA,TGTGCCAGCAGCGTGTCCAGGGAAGGGTCCTACGAGCAGTACTTC,CASSVSREGSYEQYF
TRBV11-3,NA,TRBJ2-7,NA,TGTGCCAGCAGCTTAACCATGGCCACCTACGAGCAGTACTTC,CASSLTMATYEQYF
TRBV4-3,NA,TRBJ2-7,TRBD1,TGCGCCAGCAGCCAGACAGGGTTTGGGGTTCACGAGCAGTACTTC,CASSQTGFGVHEQYF
TRBV4-1,few,TRBJ1-1,NA,TGCGCCAGCCGGGCAGGGCCCCTGAACACTGAAGCTTTCTTT,CASRAGPLNTEAFF
TRBV15,NA,TRBJ1-3,NA,TGTGCCACCAGCAGAGATCGGGTACATGGAAACACCATATATTTT,CATSRDRVHGNTIYF
TRBV9,NA,TRBJ2-7,NA,TGTGCCAGCAGCGCAGCGGCCTTGGGGGGAGAGCAGTACTTC,CASSAAALGGEQYF
TRBV4-2,NA,TRBJ2-3,TRBD2,TGTGCCAGCAGTTTCACGACTAGCGGGAGTATCGCAGATACGCAGTATTTT,CASSFTTSGSIADTQYF
TRBV7-9,once,TRBJ2-7,NA,TGTGCCAGCAGCTTACGAGACTACGAGCAGTACTTC,CASSLRDYEQYF
TRBV29-1,NA,TRBJ2-1,NA,TGCAGCGTTGTCCCGAGGGGGTTAATCAATGAGCAGTTCTTC,CSVVPRGLINEQFF
TRBV7-9,few,TRBJ2-7,TRBD2,TGTTCCAGCAGCTTAGGGCCTCCTAGCGGGAACTCCTACGAGCAGTACTTC,CSSSLGPPSGNSYEQYF
TRBV6-5,NA,TRBJ2-3,NA,TGTGCCAGCAGTTTGGGGCCCAGTGGGGCAGATACGCAGTATTTT,CASSLGPSGADTQYF
TRBV5-1,NA,TRBJ1-3,NA,TGCGCCAGCAGCTTGCGGGGGACCGGGGCGACTGGAAACACCATATATTTT,CASSLRGTGATGNTIYF
TRBV6-4,few,TRBJ2-2,TRBD1,TGTGCCAGCAGTGAGACAGGGGACACCGGGGAGCTGTTTTTT,CASSETGDTGELFF